The clone carrying this T cell receptor beta chain was recorded a few times. The antigen is not known. The data are from a study of response to subunit inactivated influenza vaccine. Study-level findings and limits: New T cells are recruited in small numbers by each seasonal influenza vaccination, according to the authors' suggestion.

There are 13 residues in the CDR3. Germline V gene sequence: CDR1 SGHVS, CDR2 FQNEAQ. Trimming took off 7 bases at V and 4 bases at J, with 11 bases between the two ends. Via MiXCR, TCRdb re-called the RT-PCR reads, giving one row per CDR3 protein. Here the sample spans about 700,000 distinct CDR3 sequences, approximately 14% being singletons. This sequence joins TRBV7-8 and TRBJ2-1; D gene ambiguous. Sequences were derived from PBMCs from blood, sampled around 14 days before vaccination. The sequence was obtained from a man aged 50 or older who received an inactivated influenza vaccine. The CDR3, as DNA: TGTGCCAGCACAAAAGACGGATACAATGAGCAGTTCTTC. The encoded protein is CASTKDGYNEQFF.